These T cell receptor beta chains were read from a single sample in a study of T cell responses to AZD1222 COVID-19 vaccine. Data came from immunoSEQ multiplex PCR; TCRdb stores just in-frame clones and leaves some out. This table has more than 140,000 clones, around 90% appearing once. The starting material was peripheral blood, obtained on day 0 of AZD1222 vaccination. Source of these receptors: an adult in good health. CDR3s leave out the opening cysteine and the closing phenylalanine or tryptophan. The D gene is left open where the match is weak.

CDR3aa: ASRDRSQPQH; v_gene: TRBV12-3/TRBV12-4; d_gene: .
CDR3aa: SAKLGTGSNQPQH; v_gene: TRBV29-1; d_gene: TRBD1
CDR3aa: ASSPPRAGGRETQY; v_gene: TRBV7-9; d_gene: TRBD2
CDR3aa: ASSERPYEQY; v_gene: TRBV6-1; d_gene: .
CDR3aa: ASSIGKGTEAF; v_gene: TRBV19; d_gene: .
CDR3aa: ASSPVLNTEAF; v_gene: TRBV3-1/TRBV3-2; d_gene: .
CDR3aa: ASSQEADTGGYGYT; v_gene: TRBV4-3; d_gene: .
CDR3aa: ASSQLGLAGSYEQY; v_gene: TRBV3-1/TRBV3-2; d_gene: TRBD2
CDR3aa: ASSQIGGRALYEQF; v_gene: TRBV4-3; d_gene: TRBD2
CDR3aa: ATSRDSPRVKGEQF; v_gene: TRBV15; d_gene: .
CDR3aa: ASSLTGGDTQY; v_gene: TRBV28; d_gene: TRBD1
CDR3aa: ASSPSGRQETQY; v_gene: TRBV7-3; d_gene: TRBD2
CDR3aa: ASSPISGGELQETQY; v_gene: TRBV4-3; d_gene: .
CDR3aa: ASSYSPTGGIYDEQY; v_gene: TRBV6-2/TRBV6-3; d_gene: TRBD1
CDR3aa: ASSSGNFDGYT; v_gene: TRBV19; d_gene: .
CDR3aa: ASSQSGGRKLPYEQY; v_gene: TRBV4-3; d_gene: TRBD2
CDR3aa: ATSREISRGGYNEQF; v_gene: TRBV15; d_gene: .
CDR3aa: ASQPGAPSPEDAF; v_gene: TRBV5-1; d_gene: .
CDR3aa: ASSSQTSGKNSPLH; v_gene: TRBV27; d_gene: .
CDR3aa: ASSFGGTGTQY; v_gene: TRBV7-6; d_gene: .
CDR3aa: ASSVVGRGPESFTDTQY; v_gene: TRBV9; d_gene: .
CDR3aa: ASRRASDTQY; v_gene: TRBV27; d_gene: .
CDR3aa: ASSQAPQGGQETQY; v_gene: TRBV5-5; d_gene: .
CDR3aa: SVGTGGINQPQH; v_gene: TRBV29-1; d_gene: TRBD1
CDR3aa: ASSPIDRVGQPQH; v_gene: TRBV6-6; d_gene: TRBD1
CDR3aa: ASTRPGSSYEQY; v_gene: TRBV5-4; d_gene: .
CDR3aa: ASSSVREAF; v_gene: TRBV7-9; d_gene: .
CDR3aa: ASSSTLGGSPLH; v_gene: TRBV5-6; d_gene: .
CDR3aa: ASRKDRGDTGELF; v_gene: TRBV4-1; d_gene: TRBD1
CDR3aa: ASSWGRQETQY; v_gene: TRBV12-3/TRBV12-4; d_gene: .
CDR3aa: ASSYGDQVAF; v_gene: TRBV6-5; d_gene: .
CDR3aa: ATEGPTSTQY; v_gene: TRBV10-3; d_gene: .
CDR3aa: ASSFTGSYEQY; v_gene: TRBV11-3; d_gene: .
CDR3aa: ASSLASGRATDTQY; v_gene: TRBV5-1; d_gene: TRBD2
CDR3aa: ASSPVPGQGWASYGYT; v_gene: TRBV14; d_gene: TRBD1